This T cell receptor beta chain was captured by sequencing in a study of shared clonotypes between healthy human individuals. Assay execution took place at the deep level. The data were produced by immunoSEQ multiplex PCR, yet TCRdb's version contains in-frame clones alone and is incomplete. The sample carries some 2,000,000 clones, about 95% recorded once. Naive-designated CD8 cells lacked CD45RO, were positively enriched for CCR7, and omitted terminally differentiated effector memory CD45RA+ cells. CDR1 and CDR2 from the germline V gene are MNHEY and SVGAGI. The CDR3 consists of 15 residues. Trimming shortened V by 5 bases and J by 4 bases, and 17 bases separated the two germline ends.

The sample was naive CD8+ T cells sorted from blood. The genes are TRBV6-5 and TRBJ2-5, with D tentatively TRBD1 or TRBD2 (5 bases each). This sequence was found in a man aged 18-30 years in good health. CDR3 sequence: CASSPSRGAVETQYF. DNA for the CDR3: TGTGCCAGCAGTCCCTCCCGAGGGGCGGTAGAGACCCAGTACTTC.